This record concerns one TCR beta chain sequence. The data were taken from a study of blood T cell repertoires in COVID-19. As handled by the study authors: By means of reference gene primer amplification, nucleated cell counts were estimated. Clones were read by immunoSEQ multiplex PCR, and TCRdb kept only the in-frame ones, dropping some. D and trimming come from the DNA, and the V and J calls and clone size come from that table. The table has 250,000 to 300,000 clones, around 85% seen once; the top ten hold 9.5% to 15%. Trimming removed 1 base at V and 2 bases at J, with 3 bases between. The CDR3 spans 13 residues. The germline gives CDR1 LGHDT, CDR2 YNNKEL (reference sequence).

The clonotype comes from a woman in her 30s with COVID-19, enrolled during active disease. The source material was peripheral blood. The chain recombines TRBV3-1 (or the pseudogene TRBV3-2) with TRBJ1-3; D remains unclear. This CDR3 reads CASSQAAGNTIYF. As DNA, the CDR3 is TGTGCCAGCAGCCAAGCGGCTGGAAACACCATATATTTT.